This T cell receptor (beta chain) was sequenced during a study of shared T cell receptors in the human thymus. This table comes from immunoSEQ multiplex PCR, and its TCRdb copy is limited to in-frame clones, with some not included. The data hold 600,000 to 900,000 clones, with 75% to 90% observed a single time. From germline, CDR1 is MGHRA and CDR2 YSYEKL. The CDR3 runs to 18 residues. V lost 3 bases to trimming and J lost 4 bases; unmatched junction nucleotides: 16. The sample was also linked to a second study, of human thymus T cells.

The sequencing input was thymocytes. This TCR was sampled from a girl less than two years old with a congenital heart defect. The chain combines TRBV4-1 with TRBJ1-2; 8 nucleotides line up with TRBD1. The DNA of the CDR3 is TGCGCCAGCAGCCATACGGTAGGCAGGGGGCAAGAGTGCTATGGCTACACCTTC. Its translation is CASSHTVGRGQECYGYTF.